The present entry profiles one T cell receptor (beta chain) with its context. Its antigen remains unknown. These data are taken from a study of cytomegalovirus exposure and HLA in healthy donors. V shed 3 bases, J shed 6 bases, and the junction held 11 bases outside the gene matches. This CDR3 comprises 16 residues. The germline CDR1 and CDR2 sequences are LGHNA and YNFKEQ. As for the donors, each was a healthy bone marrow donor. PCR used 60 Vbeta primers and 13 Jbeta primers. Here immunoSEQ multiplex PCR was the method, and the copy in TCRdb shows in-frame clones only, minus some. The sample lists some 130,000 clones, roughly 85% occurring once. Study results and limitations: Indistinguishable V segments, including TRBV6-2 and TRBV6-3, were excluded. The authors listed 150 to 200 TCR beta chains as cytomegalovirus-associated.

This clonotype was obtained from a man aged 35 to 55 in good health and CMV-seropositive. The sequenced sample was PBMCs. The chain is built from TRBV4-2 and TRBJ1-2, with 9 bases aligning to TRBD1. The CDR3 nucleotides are TGTGCCAGCAGCCAGGCCGATACAGGGGGCTTTAATGGCTACACCTTC. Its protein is CASSQADTGGFNGYTF.